The next 9 T cell receptor beta chains were all read from a single sample in a study of CD8+CD57+ T cells in acquired aplastic anemia. Before being chosen for sequencing, patients had shown CD8+CD57+ cell expansion by flow cytometry. CDR3 and TCR beta VDJ profiling relied on a genomic DNA template. TCRdb recomputed calls from the reads with MiXCR, one row per CDR3 protein. This sample has 150,000 to 180,000 distinct CDR3 sequences, with about 54% found just once. The sequencing sample was made of sorted CD4+, CD8+, or CD8+CD57+ T cells (not recorded which) from PBMCs. These receptors were collected from a human donor with aplastic anemia.

Only a few counts were recorded for this clonotype. The chain couples TRBV15 to TRBJ1-2; D is perhaps TRBD1 (5 bases). V lost 8 bases to trimming and J lost 4 bases, with 14 bases between them. CDR1 and CDR2 from the germline V gene are LNHNV and YYDKDF (reference sequence). This CDR3 has 13 amino acids. CDR3 sequence: CATSHTQGYGYTF. DNA for the CDR3: TGTGCCACCTCCCATACCCAGGGCTATGGCTACACCTTC.

This chain connects TRBV19 to TRBJ2-3; TRBD2 is a possible D gene (5 bases). This CDR3 has 14 amino acids. Deletions cut 3 bases from V and 4 bases from J, with 11 bases between. Germline lookup yields CDR1 LNHDA and CDR2 SQIVND (reference sequence). CDR3 sequence: CASSIIDGADTQYF. Written as DNA, the CDR3 is TGTGCCAGTAGTATTATCGACGGGGCAGATACGCAGTATTTT. Combining the CDR3 with reference TRBV19 and TRBJ2-3 gives the whole variable domain DGGITQSPKYLFRKEGQNVTLSCEQNLNHDAMYWYRQDPGQGLRLIYYSQIVNDFQKGDIAEGYSVSREKKESFPLTVTSAQKNPTAFYLCASSIIDGADTQYFGPGTRLTVL.

This clonotype has ten or more counts. The J gene is TRBJ2-7, the V gene TRBV6-1, with a weak D call TRBD1 (7 bases). Germline V gives CDR1 MNHNS, CDR2 SASEGT. The CDR3 contains 13 residues. V lost 8 bases to trimming and J lost 5 bases, with 16 bases between them. The CDR3 spells CASGLRGVHEQYF. The CDR3 DNA is TGTGCCAGCGGCCTCAGGGGGGTCCACGAGCAGTACTTC.

This clonotype was seen ten or more times. The chain joins TRBV4-2 to TRBJ2-1; 8 bases map to TRBD1. The germline CDR1 and CDR2 sequences are LGHNA and YNFKEQ. This CDR3 has 16 residues. V was pared by 3 bases and J by 0 bases, with 4 bases of the junction left unmatched. The CDR3 sequence is CASSHEGTGSYNEQFF. The CDR3 nucleotides are TGTGCCAGCAGCCACGAGGGGACAGGCTCCTACAATGAGCAGTTCTTC.

CDR3 bases: TGTGCCAGCAGCGTAGAGGGAAACCCGCGCACAGATACGCAGTATTTT. Its translation: CASSVEGNPRTDTQYF. The V gene is TRBV9, the J gene TRBJ2-3; no clear D. The CDR3 runs 16 residues. The ends were cut back, 0 bases at V and 1 base at J, with 12 bases in the middle. The germline CDR1 and CDR2 sequences are SGDLS and YYNGEE. The full variable domain, rest sourced from reference TRBV9 and TRBJ2-3, is DSGVTQTPKHLITATGQRVTLRCSPRSGDLSVYWYQQSLDQGLQFLIQYYNGEERAKGNILERFSAQQFPDLHSELNLSSLELGDSALYFCASSVEGNPRTDTQYFGPGTRLTVL.

The chain joins TRBV6-5 to TRBJ2-7; a possible D gene is TRBD1 (6 bases). Germline CDR1 reads MNHEY; CDR2 reads SVGAGI. The CDR3 loop spans 15 amino acids. Trimming stripped 1 base from V and 1 base from J, with 11 bases between. This CDR3 is CASSYYGQLSYEQYF. The CDR3 DNA follows: TGTGCCAGCAGTTACTACGGACAGCTTTCCTACGAGCAGTACTTC.

This clonotype occurred many times. CDR3 nucleotide sequence: TGCGCCAGCAGCCAAGGACTAGCGGGGCTCAACATTCAGTACTTC. Encoded protein: CASSQGLAGLNIQYF. This chain joins TRBV4-3 and TRBJ2-4, with 11 bases that match TRBD2. Looked up from germline, CDR1 is LGHNA and CDR2 is YSLEER. The junction had 3 bases not matched to a gene; V was cut back by 1 base and J by 7 bases. The length of the CDR3 is 15 residues.

The table lists this clonotype with many counts. The chain links TRBV27 to TRBJ2-7; 9 bases match TRBD1. The CDR3 is made up of 15 amino acids. Trimming cost V 4 bases and J 2 bases; bases outside gene matches: 6. Germline CDR1 and CDR2: MNHEY and SMNVEV (reference sequence). CDR3 DNA sequence: TGTGCCAGCAGTTACACAGGGGGCGCTACCTACGAGCAGTACTTC. It translates to CASSYTGGATYEQYF.

The rearrangement joins TRBV6-1 to TRBJ1-2, with 8 bases matching TRBD1. The length of the CDR3 is 13 residues. After removal of 7 bases from V and 8 bases from J, the junction contained 9 bases not matched to a gene. CDR1 is MNHNS and CDR2 is SASEGT in the germline V gene. CDR3 in DNA: TGTGCCAGCACTAGCAGGGGGCGGGGAGGCTACACCTTC. Translation gives CASTSRGRGGYTF.